This TCR beta chain comes out of a study of blood T cell repertoires in COVID-19. The repertoire was sequenced with immunoSEQ multiplex PCR; TCRdb's copy has only in-frame clones and lacks some. This table holds fewer than 70,000 clones, about 80% found once. Sequenced: peripheral blood. The TCR comes from a young man with COVID-19, enrolled during active disease.

CDR3: CAISEPLLQGTERGQFF. The CDR3 DNA is TGTGCCATCAGTGAGCCTTTACTACAGGGGACGGAGCGAGGGCAGTTCTTC. The chain recombines TRBV10-3 with TRBJ2-1, with 7 bases that match TRBD1. In germline, CDR1 is ENHRY, CDR2 SYGVKD. This CDR3 spans 17 amino acids. The V gene end was trimmed by 2 bases and the J gene end by 12 bases; junction bases not matched to a gene: 19.